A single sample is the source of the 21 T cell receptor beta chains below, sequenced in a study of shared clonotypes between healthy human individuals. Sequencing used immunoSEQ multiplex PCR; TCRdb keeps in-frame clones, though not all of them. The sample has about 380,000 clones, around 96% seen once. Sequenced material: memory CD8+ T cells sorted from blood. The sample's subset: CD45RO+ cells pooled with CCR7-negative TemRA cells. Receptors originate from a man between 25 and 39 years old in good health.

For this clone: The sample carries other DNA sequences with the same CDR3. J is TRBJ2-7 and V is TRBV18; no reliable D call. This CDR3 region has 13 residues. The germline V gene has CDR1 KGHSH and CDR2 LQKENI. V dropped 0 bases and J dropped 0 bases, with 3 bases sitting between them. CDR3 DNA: TGTGCCAGCTCACCACCGCTCTCCTACGAGCAGTACTTC. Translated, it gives CASSPPLSYEQYF. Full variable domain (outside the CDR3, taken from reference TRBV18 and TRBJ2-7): NAGVMQNPRHLVRRRGQEARLRCSPMKGHSHVYWYRQLPEEGLKFMVYLQKENIIDESGMPKERFSAEFPKEGPSILRIQQVVRGDSAAYFCASSPPLSYEQYFGPGTRLTVT.

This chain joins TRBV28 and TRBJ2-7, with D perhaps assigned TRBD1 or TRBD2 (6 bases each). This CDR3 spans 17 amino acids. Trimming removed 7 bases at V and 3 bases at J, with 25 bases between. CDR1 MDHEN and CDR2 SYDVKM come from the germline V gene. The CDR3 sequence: CASTPAGGQEGGYEQYF. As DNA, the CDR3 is TGTGCCAGCACCCCGGCCGGGGGCCAAGAGGGAGGCTACGAGCAGTACTTC.

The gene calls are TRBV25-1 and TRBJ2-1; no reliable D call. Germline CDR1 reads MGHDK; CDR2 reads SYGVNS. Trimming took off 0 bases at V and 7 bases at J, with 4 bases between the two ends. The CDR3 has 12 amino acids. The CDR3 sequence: CASSEYRNEQFF. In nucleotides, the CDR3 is TGTGCCAGCAGTGAATACCGGAATGAGCAGTTCTTC.

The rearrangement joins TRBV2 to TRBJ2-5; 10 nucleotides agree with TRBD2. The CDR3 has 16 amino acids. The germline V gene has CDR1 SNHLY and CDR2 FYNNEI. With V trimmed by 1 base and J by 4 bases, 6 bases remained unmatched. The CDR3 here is CASSEVLAGVGETQYF. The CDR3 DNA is TGTGCCAGCAGTGAAGTTCTAGCGGGAGTTGGAGAGACCCAGTACTTC.

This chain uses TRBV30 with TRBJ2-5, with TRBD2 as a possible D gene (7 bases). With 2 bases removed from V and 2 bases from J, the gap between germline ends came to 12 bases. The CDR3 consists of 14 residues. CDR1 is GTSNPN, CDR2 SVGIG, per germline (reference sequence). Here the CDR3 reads CAWSLGGGQETQYF. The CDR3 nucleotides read TGTGCCTGGAGTCTAGGGGGGGGACAAGAGACCCAGTACTTC.

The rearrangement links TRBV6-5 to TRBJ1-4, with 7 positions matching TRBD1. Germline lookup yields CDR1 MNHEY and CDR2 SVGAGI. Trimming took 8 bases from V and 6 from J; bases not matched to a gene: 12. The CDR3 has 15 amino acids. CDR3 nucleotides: TGTGCCAGCCGAGGACAGGCTAGGGGTGATGAAAAACTGTTTTTT. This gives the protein CASRGQARGDEKLFF.

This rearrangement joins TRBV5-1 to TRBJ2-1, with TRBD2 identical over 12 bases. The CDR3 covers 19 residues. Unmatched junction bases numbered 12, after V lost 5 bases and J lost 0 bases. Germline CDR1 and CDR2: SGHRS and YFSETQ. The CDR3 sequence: CASRRLLAGGLSSYNEQFF. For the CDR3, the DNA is TGCGCCAGCAGACGGCTACTAGCGGGAGGCCTTAGCTCCTACAATGAGCAGTTCTTC.

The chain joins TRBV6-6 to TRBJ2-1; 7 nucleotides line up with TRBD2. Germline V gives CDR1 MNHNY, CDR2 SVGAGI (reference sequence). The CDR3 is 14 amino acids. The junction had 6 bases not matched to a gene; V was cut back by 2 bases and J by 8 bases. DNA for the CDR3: TGTGCCAGCAGTTACGGAGTAGCGGGCGATGAGCAGTTCTTC. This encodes CASSYGVAGDEQFF.

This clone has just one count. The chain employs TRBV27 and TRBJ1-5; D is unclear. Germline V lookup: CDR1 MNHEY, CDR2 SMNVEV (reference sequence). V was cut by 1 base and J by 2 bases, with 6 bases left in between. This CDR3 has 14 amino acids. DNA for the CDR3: TGTGCCAGCAGTTTATGGGCTGGCAATCAGCCCCAGCATTTT. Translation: CASSLWAGNQPQHF.

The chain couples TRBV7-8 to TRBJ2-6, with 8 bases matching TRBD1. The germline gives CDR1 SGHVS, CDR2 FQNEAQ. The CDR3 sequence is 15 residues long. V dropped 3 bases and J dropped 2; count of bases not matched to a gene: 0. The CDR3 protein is CASSFRGPGANVLTF. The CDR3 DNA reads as TGTGCCAGCAGCTTCAGGGGGCCTGGGGCCAACGTCCTGACTTTC. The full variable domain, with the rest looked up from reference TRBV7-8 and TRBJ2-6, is GAGVSQSPRYKVAKRGQDVALRCDPISGHVSLFWYQQALGQGPEFLTYFQNEAQLDKSGLPSDRFFAERPEGSVSTLKIQRTQQEDSAVYLCASSFRGPGANVLTFGAGSRLTVL.

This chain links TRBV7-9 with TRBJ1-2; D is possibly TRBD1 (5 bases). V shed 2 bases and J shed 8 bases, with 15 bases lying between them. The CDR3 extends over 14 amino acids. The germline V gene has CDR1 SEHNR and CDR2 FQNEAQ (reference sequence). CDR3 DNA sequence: TGTGCCAGCAGCTTAATTAGGGGAGAGGGCGGCTACACCTTC. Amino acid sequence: CASSLIRGEGGYTF.

The CDR3 loop is CASSRGEETQYF. The CDR3 nucleotides read TGTGCCAGCAGCAGGGGTGAAGAGACCCAGTACTTC. The chain couples TRBV11-2 to TRBJ2-5, with D possibly matching TRBD1 (5 bases). Germline V CDR1 and CDR2: SGHAT, FQNNGV. V was clipped by 5 bases and J by 3 bases, with 7 bases between them. CDR3 length: 12 amino acids. Full variable domain (remainder filled in from reference TRBV11-2 and TRBJ2-5): EAGVAQSPRYKIIEKRQSVAFWCNPISGHATLYWYQQILGQGPKLLIQFQNNGVVDDSQLPKDRFSAERLKGVDSTLKIQPAKLEDSAVYLCASSRGEETQYFGPGTRLLVL.

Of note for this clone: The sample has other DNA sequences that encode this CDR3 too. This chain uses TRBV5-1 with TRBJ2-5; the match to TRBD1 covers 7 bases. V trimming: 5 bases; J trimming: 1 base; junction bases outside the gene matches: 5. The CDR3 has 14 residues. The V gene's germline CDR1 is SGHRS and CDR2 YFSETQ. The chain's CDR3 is CASSRRDSQETQYF. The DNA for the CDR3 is TGCGCCAGCAGTAGACGGGACAGCCAAGAGACCCAGTACTTC.

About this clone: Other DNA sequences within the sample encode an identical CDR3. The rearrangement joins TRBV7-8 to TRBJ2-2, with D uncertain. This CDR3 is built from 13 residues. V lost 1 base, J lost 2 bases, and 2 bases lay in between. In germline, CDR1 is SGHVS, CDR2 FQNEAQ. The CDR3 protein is CASSLGNTGELFF. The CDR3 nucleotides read TGTGCCAGCAGCTTAGGAAACACCGGGGAGCTGTTTTTT.

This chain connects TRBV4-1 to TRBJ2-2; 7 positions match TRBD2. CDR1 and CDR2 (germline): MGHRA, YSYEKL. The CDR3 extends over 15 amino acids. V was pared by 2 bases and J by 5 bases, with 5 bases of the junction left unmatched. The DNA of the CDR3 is TGCGCCAGCAGCCAACTAGGACTAGTGACCGGGGAGCTGTTTTTT. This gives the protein CASSQLGLVTGELFF.

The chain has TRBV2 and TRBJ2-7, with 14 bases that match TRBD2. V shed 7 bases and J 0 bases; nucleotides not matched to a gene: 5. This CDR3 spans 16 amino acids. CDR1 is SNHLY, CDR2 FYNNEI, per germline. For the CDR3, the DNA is TGTGCCAGCATTAGACTAGCGGGAGGGAGCTCCTACGAGCAGTACTTC. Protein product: CASIRLAGGSSYEQYF.

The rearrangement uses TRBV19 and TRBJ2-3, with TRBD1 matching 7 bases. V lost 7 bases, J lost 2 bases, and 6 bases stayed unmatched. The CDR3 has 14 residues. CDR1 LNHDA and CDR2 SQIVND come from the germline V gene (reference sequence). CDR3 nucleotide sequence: TGTGCCAGTACCCGGACAGGATACACAGATACGCAGTATTTT. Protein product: CASTRTGYTDTQYF.

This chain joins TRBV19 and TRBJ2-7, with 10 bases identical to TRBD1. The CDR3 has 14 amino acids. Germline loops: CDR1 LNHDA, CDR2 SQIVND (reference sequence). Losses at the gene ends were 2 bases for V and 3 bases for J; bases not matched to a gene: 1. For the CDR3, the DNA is TGTGCCAGTAGTATACGGACAGGGGGCTACGAGCAGTACTTC. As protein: CASSIRTGGYEQYF.

CDR3 region: CASSVEVWLAKNIQYF. For the CDR3, the DNA is TGTGCCAGTAGTGTCGAGGTTTGGCTAGCCAAAAACATTCAGTACTTC. V is TRBV19 and J is TRBJ2-4; D ambiguous. Germline CDR1 reads LNHDA; CDR2 reads SQIVND (reference sequence). This CDR3 is built from 16 residues. V lost 5 bases and J 0 bases, leaving 14 bases between the germline ends.

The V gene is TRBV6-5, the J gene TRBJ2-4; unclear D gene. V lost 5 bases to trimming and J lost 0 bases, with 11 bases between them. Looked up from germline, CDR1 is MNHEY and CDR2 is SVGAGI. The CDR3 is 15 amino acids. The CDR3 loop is CASSPRALAKNIQYF. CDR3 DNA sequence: TGTGCCAGCAGTCCACGCGCCCTAGCCAAAAACATTCAGTACTTC.

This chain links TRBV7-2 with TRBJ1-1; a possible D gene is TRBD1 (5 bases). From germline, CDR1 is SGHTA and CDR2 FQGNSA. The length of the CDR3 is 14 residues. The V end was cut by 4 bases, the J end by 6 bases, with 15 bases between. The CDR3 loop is CASSSVWGGAEAFF. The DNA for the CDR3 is TGTGCCAGCAGCTCGGTATGGGGAGGGGCTGAAGCTTTCTTT. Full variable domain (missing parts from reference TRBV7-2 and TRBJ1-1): GAGVSQSPSNKVTEKGKDVELRCDPISGHTALYWYRQSLGQGLEFLIYFQGNSAPDKSGLPSDRFSAERTGGSVSTLTIQRTQQEDSAVYLCASSSVWGGAEAFFGQGTRLTVV.